The 23 T cell receptor beta chains reported below all come from one sample, sequenced in a study of shared clonotypes between healthy human individuals. In the naive CD8 group, cells lacked CD45RO and were positively selected for CCR7, so terminally differentiated effector memory CD45RA+ cells were left out. Only in-frame clones appear in the TCRdb table, and some are missing; sequencing was by immunoSEQ multiplex PCR. The profile covers millions of clones, with 85% to 95% appearing a single time and roughly 1.8% taken by the ten largest. The specimen sequenced was naive CD8+ T cells from PBMCs. The source of these receptors is a man younger than 30 in good health. Some clones in this sample may be carry-over from other donors' samples.

This chain links TRBV27 with TRBJ2-7, with D unclear. CDR1 MNHEY and CDR2 SMNVEV come from the germline V gene (reference sequence). This CDR3 region has 8 residues. V lost 8 bases and J 12 bases, leaving 8 bases between the germline ends. CDR3 residues: CASPGSYF. CDR3 DNA: TGTGCCAGCCCGGGTTCGTACTTC.

The chain uses TRBV5-1 and TRBJ2-7; D is unresolved. V lost 0 bases and J 0 bases, leaving 10 bases between the germline ends. Germline values: CDR1 SGHRS, CDR2 YFSETQ. The CDR3 is made up of 15 amino acids. CDR3 sequence (DNA): TGCGCCAGCAGCTTGGAGGGCACCAACTCCTACGAGCAGTACTTC. This gives the protein CASSLEGTNSYEQYF.

The chain recombines TRBV4-1 with TRBJ2-4; D ambiguous. Germline V gives CDR1 MGHRA, CDR2 YSYEKL. V was shortened by 1 base and J by 0 bases, with 7 bases between the two germline ends. The length of the CDR3 is 15 residues. This CDR3 is CASSQVPLAKNIQYF. As DNA, the CDR3 is TGCGCCAGCAGCCAAGTCCCATTAGCCAAAAACATTCAGTACTTC.

A single count supports this clone. The chain recombines TRBV30 with TRBJ1-2; no definite D call. The V gene's germline CDR1 is GTSNPN and CDR2 SVGIG (reference sequence). V was trimmed by 0 bases and J by 1 base, leaving 6 bases between them. The CDR3 contains 13 residues. CDR3 in DNA: TGTGCCTGGAGTGTAGCGAGTAACTATGGCTACACCTTC. Its protein product is CAWSVASNYGYTF.

This rearrangement joins TRBV7-2 to TRBJ2-3, with TRBD2 matching over 10 bases. Germline values: CDR1 SGHTA, CDR2 FQGNSA. V was pared by 2 bases and J by 4 bases, with 9 bases of the junction left unmatched. The CDR3 has 17 amino acids. The DNA for the CDR3 is TGTGCCAGCAGCTTATTCTTAAGCGGGAGGGTATCAGATACGCAGTATTTT. Translating it yields CASSLFLSGRVSDTQYF.

In this sample, this clone turned up a few times. V gene TRBV19 combines with J gene TRBJ2-7; D may be TRBD1 (5 bases). Trimming stripped 4 bases from V and 3 bases from J, with 10 bases between. CDR3 size: 13 residues. Germline assignment: CDR1 LNHDA and CDR2 SQIVND (reference sequence). CDR3 amino acids: CASSTRTHYEQYF. CDR3 coding DNA: TGTGCCAGTAGTACGAGGACACACTACGAGCAGTACTTC. The full variable domain, its missing parts supplied by reference TRBV19 and TRBJ2-7, is DGGITQSPKYLFRKEGQNVTLSCEQNLNHDAMYWYRQDPGQGLRLIYYSQIVNDFQKGDIAEGYSVSREKKESFPLTVTSAQKNPTAFYLCASSTRTHYEQYFGPGTRLTVT.

This clone occurred once. V gene TRBV4-2 combines with J gene TRBJ1-2; unclear D gene. This CDR3 is built from 15 residues. The germline V and J ends were trimmed by 4 bases and 3 bases, with 15 bases remaining between them. CDR1 and CDR2 (germline): LGHNA, YNFKEQ. The CDR3 sequence is CASSPFEVFDYGYTF. The CDR3 DNA follows: TGTGCCAGCAGCCCCTTCGAGGTGTTTGACTATGGCTACACCTTC.

The V gene is TRBV10-3, the J gene TRBJ2-1; perhaps TRBD1 as D (6 bases). V was clipped by 2 bases and J by 0 bases, with 8 bases between them. The CDR3 length is 15 residues. Germline values: CDR1 ENHRY, CDR2 SYGVKD. The CDR3 loop reads CAISETGNSYNEQFF. The CDR3 nucleotides are TGTGCCATCAGTGAGACAGGGAACTCCTACAATGAGCAGTTCTTC.

The V call is TRBV28, the J call TRBJ1-4, with no clear D. The CDR3 covers 14 residues. Trimming removed 5 bases at V and 8 bases at J, with 15 bases between. Looked up from germline, CDR1 is MDHEN and CDR2 is SYDVKM. CDR3 amino acids: CASSPLREQEKLFF. The CDR3 nucleotides read TGTGCCAGCAGTCCCTTGAGGGAGCAGGAAAAACTGTTTTTT.

About this clone: This same CDR3 is encoded by further DNA sequences in the sample. The rearrangement links TRBV15 to TRBJ2-7; no clear D. V was trimmed by 0 bases and J by 6 bases, leaving 6 bases between them. Germline V gene lookup returns CDR1 LNHNV and CDR2 YYDKDF (reference sequence). There are 12 residues in the CDR3. The chain's CDR3 is CATSRDSGEQYF. The CDR3 nucleotides read TGTGCCACCAGCAGAGATTCCGGCGAGCAGTACTTC.

J is TRBJ2-3 and V is TRBV20-1, with TRBD1 matching over 7 bases. This CDR3 comprises 11 residues. Germline trimming cut 1 base from V and 11 bases from J; bases unmatched to any gene: 3. Per germline, CDR1 DFQATT and CDR2 SNEGSKA (reference sequence). DNA of the CDR3: TGCAGTGCTAGAGGGGACAGCGAGCAGTATTTT. It specifies CSARGDSEQYF.

The chain recombines TRBV28 with TRBJ1-2, with 9 bases that match TRBD1. CDR3 length equals 17 residues. The germline gives CDR1 MDHEN, CDR2 SYDVKM. V was clipped by 4 bases and J by 4 bases; unmatched bases: 13. CDR3 region: CASSSIETGGDGYGYTF. For the CDR3, the DNA is TGTGCCAGCAGTTCGATAGAGACAGGGGGAGATGGCTATGGCTACACCTTC.

The chain combines TRBV7-6 with TRBJ2-7; D unclear. The CDR3 extends over 13 amino acids. The V end lost 2 bases, the J end lost 2 bases, and 7 bases lay between the germline ends. The germline gives CDR1 SGHVS, CDR2 FNYEAQ. The CDR3 DNA is TGTGCCAGCAGCTTAACAGTTACCTACGAGCAGTACTTC. This translates into CASSLTVTYEQYF.

This chain links TRBV2 with TRBJ2-4; D may be TRBD2 (5 bases). The V end lost 8 bases, the J end lost 3 bases, and 14 bases lay between the germline ends. CDR3 length equals 14 residues. The germline V gene encodes CDR1 SNHLY and CDR2 FYNNEI. The CDR3 bases are TGTGCCAGCGGCCGGGGTTTCGACAAAAACATTCAGTACTTC. Amino acids: CASGRGFDKNIQYF.

The chain links TRBV4-3 to TRBJ1-2; D call uncertain. Trimming removed 1 base at V and 9 bases at J, with 15 bases between. The CDR3 covers 14 residues. Germline V lookup: CDR1 LGHNA, CDR2 YSLEER. The CDR3: CASSQVTSDQSYTF. The CDR3 region has the DNA TGCGCCAGCAGCCAAGTTACTAGTGATCAGAGCTACACCTTC.

The chain has TRBV6-5 and TRBJ1-2; no clear D. The CDR3 is 14 residues long. Looked up from germline, CDR1 is MNHEY and CDR2 is SVGAGI. The V end was cut by 2 bases, the J end by 6 bases, with 13 bases between. CDR3 residues: CASSYEAEKDGYTF. The CDR3, as DNA: TGTGCCAGCAGTTACGAGGCCGAGAAGGATGGCTACACCTTC.

The V and J genes are TRBV6-1 and TRBJ2-7, with D tentatively TRBD1 or TRBD2 (5 bases each). Germline V CDR1 and CDR2: MNHNS, SASEGT. The V and J ends lost 3 bases and 2 bases respectively, with 11 bases between them. The CDR3 loop spans 14 amino acids. The CDR3 DNA is TGTGCCAGCAGTGACAGGGAGTGGACCTACGAGCAGTACTTC. This translates into CASSDREWTYEQYF.

The V and J genes are TRBV9 and TRBJ2-3; tentative D call: TRBD2 (6 bases). The germline V and J ends were trimmed by 9 bases and 5 bases, with 16 bases remaining between them. The CDR3 spans 13 residues. The V gene's germline CDR1 is SGDLS and CDR2 YYNGEE. The CDR3 DNA is TGTGCCACGCGCCCGCGGGGAGAAGATACGCAGTATTTT. This codes for CATRPRGEDTQYF.

The chain combines TRBV12-5 with TRBJ2-3; D remains ambiguous. The germline gives CDR1 LGHNT, CDR2 FRNRAP. The CDR3 totals 14 residues. V shed 6 bases and J shed 1 base, with 11 bases lying between them. CDR3 protein: CASGGQDRTDTQYF. Here the CDR3 DNA reads TGTGCTAGTGGCGGGCAAGATCGCACAGATACGCAGTATTTT.

J is TRBJ2-1 and V is TRBV29-1; possibly TRBD2 for D (6 bases). V was clipped by 2 bases and J by 7 bases, with 21 bases between them. The length of the CDR3 is 16 residues. Germline lookup yields CDR1 SQVTM and CDR2 ANQGSEA. CDR3 in amino acids: CSVESPLRLGINEQFF. CDR3 in DNA: TGCAGCGTTGAAAGCCCGCTGAGACTAGGCATAAATGAGCAGTTCTTC.

This clone has a single count. The J gene is TRBJ2-7, the V gene TRBV19; 7 bases match TRBD2. Per the germline V gene, CDR1 is LNHDA and CDR2 is SQIVND (reference sequence). V lost 3 bases and J lost 3; bases outside the gene matches: 8. The CDR3 consists of 15 residues. The CDR3 here is CASSIVHSSGYEQYF. CDR3 bases: TGTGCCAGTAGTATCGTACACTCTAGCGGCTACGAGCAGTACTTC.

This rearrangement joins TRBV27 to TRBJ2-1, with TRBD2 matching over 12 bases. This CDR3 spans 15 amino acids. Germline V gene sequence: CDR1 MNHEY, CDR2 SMNVEV (reference sequence). The J segment lost 8 bases and the V segment lost 1 base, leaving 3 bases of the junction unmatched. CDR3 sequence (DNA): TGTGCCAGCAGTTTATGGACTAGCGGGATCTATGAGCAGTTCTTC. It yields the protein CASSLWTSGIYEQFF.

This sequence joins TRBV14 and TRBJ2-1; TRBD1 aligns across 10 bases. Trimming cost V 3 bases and J 8 bases; bases outside gene matches: 4. The length of the CDR3 is 14 residues. Germline V gene sequence: CDR1 SGHDN, CDR2 FVKESK. CDR3 region: CASSQGQGFYEQFF. CDR3 in DNA: TGTGCCAGCAGCCAGGGACAGGGGTTCTATGAGCAGTTCTTC.